A single sample is the source of the 24 T cell receptor beta chains below, sequenced in a study of spatial heterogeneity in lung cancer. Study observations and caveats: One measure, the expanded intratumoral alpha and beta TCR count, tracked tumor mutation counts.

Time point described: sample taken at primary tumor resection. These receptors have no known antigen. TCRdb ran MiXCR on the 5' RACE reads and lists one entry per CDR3 protein. The profile shows roughly 2,100 distinct CDR3 sequences, approximately 9% of them singletons. The source material was lung tumor tissue, sampled at surgery. These receptors originate from a male donor with early-stage non-small cell lung cancer.

This clonotype is medium-sized. The V gene is TRBV25-1, the J gene TRBJ2-5; D is undetermined. The germline V and J ends were trimmed by 3 bases and 6 bases, with 11 bases remaining between them. The CDR3 sequence is 13 residues long. CDR1 MGHDK and CDR2 SYGVNS come from the germline V gene. The CDR3 DNA is TGTGCCAGCAGTGAGTCCATGGAGAAGACCCAGTACTTC. Protein product: CASSESMEKTQYF. The full variable domain, rest sourced from reference TRBV25-1 and TRBJ2-5, is EADIYQTPRYLVIGTGKKITLECSQTMGHDKMYWYQQDPGMELHLIHYSYGVNSTEKGDLSSESTVSRIRTEHFPLTLESARPSHTSQYLCASSESMEKTQYFGPGTRLLVL.

This clonotype is medium-sized by share. Germline and junction disagree at one end, which may indicate a read error. This chain connects TRBV28 to TRBJ1-1; D gene unclear. The CDR3 sequence is 12 residues long. CDR1 MDHEN and CDR2 SYDVKM come from the germline V gene. CDR3 in DNA: TGTGCCAGCAGTTTGTGGGGAACTGAAGTTTTCTTT. Translation: CASSLWGTEVFF. Together with reference TRBV28 and TRBJ1-1, the CDR3 gives the full variable domain: DVKVTQSSRYLVKRTGEKVFLECVQDMDHENMFWYRQDPGLGLRLIYFSYDVKMKEKGDIPEGYSVSREKKERFSLILESASTNQTSMYLCASSLWGTEVFFGQGTRLTVV.

This clonotype is medium-sized by share. This chain uses TRBV7-9 with TRBJ2-5; D is perhaps TRBD2 (6 bases). The germline gives CDR1 SEHNR, CDR2 FQNEAQ (reference sequence). The CDR3 extends over 12 amino acids. V was trimmed by 3 bases and J by 7 bases, leaving 9 bases between them. Here the CDR3 reads CASSFEGGTQYF. For the CDR3, the DNA is TGTGCCAGCAGCTTCGAGGGAGGGACCCAGTACTTC.

This clonotype has a count of ten or more. The CDR3 reads CASSVVEGPYEQYF. In DNA form, the CDR3 reads TGTGCCAGCAGCGTTGTGGAGGGCCCCTACGAGCAGTACTTC. This chain joins TRBV7-2 and TRBJ2-7; TRBD2 might be the D (6 bases). V lost 5 bases and J lost 2, with 13 bases in between. CDR3 length equals 14 residues. The germline V gene encodes CDR1 SGHTA and CDR2 FQGNSA.

This clonotype counts as medium-sized (0.01 to 0.1%). The V gene is TRBV6-1, the J gene TRBJ1-5, with 7 bases aligning to TRBD1. Germline values: CDR1 MNHNS, CDR2 SASEGT. There are 17 residues in the CDR3. The junction had 18 bases not matched to a gene; V was cut back by 6 bases and J by 7 bases. The CDR3 reads CASSQIRTGQRGQPQHF. CDR3 DNA sequence: TGTGCCAGCAGCCAAATACGGACAGGTCAACGGGGCCAGCCCCAGCATTTT.

This chain connects TRBV12-5 to TRBJ1-1; D not certain. The CDR3 has 12 residues. Trimming cost V 3 bases and J 3 bases, with 5 bases left between them. Germline V gene sequence: CDR1 LGHNT, CDR2 FRNRAP. The CDR3 loop is CASGFRDTEAFF. The CDR3 DNA is TGTGCTAGTGGTTTTCGGGACACTGAAGCTTTCTTT.

Judged by abundance, this clonotype is medium-sized. This sequence joins TRBV20-1 and TRBJ1-3; TRBD1 agrees at 9 bases. The CDR3 runs to 11 residues. Looked up from germline, CDR1 is DFQATT and CDR2 is SNEGSKA (reference sequence). CDR3 sequence: CGYDRGDTIYF. As DNA, the CDR3 is TGCGGATATGACAGGGGGGACACCATATATTTT.

Worth noting for this clonotype: Just one base apart from a much larger clone, this may be a read error. This chain connects TRBV5-1 to TRBJ2-7, with D possibly called TRBD1 or TRBD2 (5 bases each). Germline V gene lookup returns CDR1 SGHRS and CDR2 YFSETQ. This CDR3 is 13 amino acids long. The CDR3: CASSLEQRDEQCF. DNA for the CDR3: TGCGCCAGCAGCTTGGAACAGAGGGACGAGCAGTGCTTC.

Within the sample, this clonotype is medium-sized. The rearrangement links TRBV5-6 to TRBJ2-7; 10 positions match TRBD1. The CDR3 is 14 residues long. J gave up 6 bases and V 0 bases, and 3 bases lay outside the gene matches. Germline loops: CDR1 SGHDT, CDR2 YYEEEE. The CDR3 protein is CASSLGQGAREQYF. CDR3 coding DNA: TGTGCCAGCAGCTTGGGACAGGGGGCGCGCGAGCAGTACTTC.

V is TRBV11-3 and J is TRBJ2-3, with D unresolved. The CDR3 has 13 amino acids. CDR1 and CDR2 from the germline V gene are SGHNT and YENEEA. Trimming took 0 bases from V and 3 from J, leaving 4 bases between them. CDR3 nucleotide sequence: TGTGCCAGCAGCTTAGATCCGACAGATACGCAGTATTTT. It yields the protein CASSLDPTDTQYF.

This clonotype is judged large (0.1 to 1%). CDR3 coding DNA: TGTGCCAGCAGCGGATATAGTTACGAGCAGTACTTC. As protein: CASSGYSYEQYF. The V call is TRBV7-8, the J call TRBJ2-7, with D uncertain. The germline V gene has CDR1 SGHVS and CDR2 FQNEAQ. Deletions cut 5 bases from V and 4 bases from J, with 9 bases between. The CDR3 has 12 residues.

This clonotype was seen a handful of times. This chain links TRBV5-6 with TRBJ2-1; a possible D gene is TRBD2 (6 bases). Trimming cost V 5 bases and J 2 bases, with 20 bases left between them. This CDR3 has 17 amino acids. Germline V lookup: CDR1 SGHDT, CDR2 YYEEEE. The CDR3, as DNA: TGTGCCAGCAGTCAGGAGGGCTCCGGAGCGCCCTACAATGAGCAGTTCTTC. Translated: CASSQEGSGAPYNEQFF.

By share, this clonotype ranks as large. Here the CDR3 reads CASSPPSTGPETQYF. The CDR3 coding sequence is TGTGCCAGCAGCCCACCTTCCACAGGGCCAGAGACCCAGTACTTC. The chain couples TRBV3-1 to TRBJ2-5; maybe TRBD1 (6 bases). Germline V gives CDR1 LGHDT, CDR2 YNNKEL (reference sequence). Trimming cost V 4 bases and J 4 bases, with 16 bases left between them. The CDR3 is 15 residues long.

This clonotype is classed as medium-sized. The chain carries TRBV20-1 and TRBJ1-1; maybe TRBD1 (5 bases). Looked up from germline, CDR1 is DFQATT and CDR2 is SNEGSKA (reference sequence). V was pared by 5 bases and J by 9 bases, with 13 bases between. The CDR3 is 11 residues long. CDR3 sequence (DNA): TGCAGTGCTGGCACCGGGACTCAAGCTTTCTTT. Protein product: CSAGTGTQAFF.

This clonotype is categorized as medium-sized (0.01 to 0.1%). The chain carries TRBV4-1 and TRBJ2-5, with D tentatively TRBD1 or TRBD2 (5 bases each). The CDR3 runs to 13 residues. The ends were cut back, 0 bases at V and 8 bases at J, with 10 bases in the middle. Looked up from germline, CDR1 is MGHRA and CDR2 is YSYEKL. The DNA for the CDR3 is TGCGCCAGCAGCCAAGATGGGGGTAGCACCCAGTACTTC. Translated, it gives CASSQDGGSTQYF.

This clonotype is labeled medium-sized. The chain has TRBV16 and TRBJ2-5; the match to TRBD1 covers 8 bases. Trimming took 2 bases from V and 5 from J; bases not matched to a gene: 4. This CDR3 region has 14 residues. Germline-derived CDR1 and CDR2 are KGHSY and FQNENV. The DNA of the CDR3 is TGTGCCAGCAGCCAAGGACAGGGCGGGGAGACCCAGTACTTC. It encodes CASSQGQGGETQYF.

In this sample, this clonotype turned up a few times. The chain couples TRBV28 to TRBJ2-7; 7 bases are shared with TRBD1. The V gene's germline CDR1 is MDHEN and CDR2 SYDVKM. Losses at the gene ends were 6 bases for V and 3 bases for J; bases not matched to a gene: 2. The CDR3 runs to 12 residues. The CDR3 spells CASRGDSYEQYF. In nucleotides, the CDR3 is TGTGCCAGCAGAGGGGACAGCTACGAGCAGTACTTC.

This clonotype is large. V gene TRBV10-3 combines with J gene TRBJ2-1; tentatively, D is TRBD2 (6 bases). This CDR3 is 16 amino acids long. V dropped 0 bases and J dropped 2 bases, with 11 bases sitting between them. Germline V gives CDR1 ENHRY, CDR2 SYGVKD. The CDR3 DNA reads TGTGCCATCAGTGAGTCGGTCGGCGGGGCCTACAATGAGCAGTTCTTC. Protein sequence: CAISESVGGAYNEQFF.

This clonotype is judged medium-sized. The chain joins TRBV7-7 to TRBJ2-3; TRBD2 agrees at 15 bases. V lost 4 bases, J lost 5 bases, and 7 bases stayed unmatched. Germline V gene lookup returns CDR1 SSHAT and CDR2 FNYEAQ (reference sequence). This CDR3 has 17 residues. The CDR3 DNA reads as TGTGCCAGCAGCTGGGGACTAGCGGGGGGCCTCGGAGATACGCAGTATTTT. Translation: CASSWGLAGGLGDTQYF. Together with reference TRBV7-7 and TRBJ2-3, the CDR3 gives the full variable domain: GAGVSQSPRYKVTKRGQDVTLRCDPISSHATLYWYQQALGQGPEFLTYFNYEAQPDKSGLPSDRFSAERPEGSISTLTIQRTEQRDSAMYRCASSWGLAGGLGDTQYFGPGTRLTVL.

Only a few counts were recorded for this clonotype. The V call is TRBV24-1, the J call TRBJ2-7, with 8 bases that match TRBD1. The J segment lost 3 bases and the V segment lost 6 bases, leaving 12 bases of the junction unmatched. The germline V gene encodes CDR1 KGHDR and CDR2 SFDVKD. The CDR3 has 16 amino acids. In DNA form, the CDR3 reads TGTGCCACCAGTTCAACCACAAGGACAGGGAACTACGAGCAGTACTTC. It codes for CATSSTTRTGNYEQYF.

By frequency in the sample, this clonotype is medium-sized. V usage is TRBV11-2 and J usage is TRBJ2-7; a possible D gene is TRBD1 (6 bases). Trimming shortened V by 2 bases and J by 6 bases, and 14 bases separated the two germline ends. This CDR3 contains 14 residues. Per germline, CDR1 SGHAT and CDR2 FQNNGV. CDR3 sequence (DNA): TGTGCCAGCAGCTTACAGCTGGGGGCGGGCGAGCAGTACTTC. This sequence encodes CASSLQLGAGEQYF.

Within the sample, this clonotype is medium-sized (0.01 to 0.1%). The genes are TRBV7-6 and TRBJ1-1; perhaps TRBD1 as D (5 bases). The germline V gene has CDR1 SGHVS and CDR2 FNYEAQ. The CDR3 covers 13 residues. V shed 1 base and J shed 11 bases, with 14 bases lying between them. Here the CDR3 reads CASSLDLSGVAFF. The DNA for the CDR3 is TGTGCCAGCAGCTTAGATTTATCGGGGGTCGCTTTCTTT.

In this sample, this clonotype is medium-sized. The V and J genes are TRBV30 and TRBJ2-3; 8 nucleotides align to TRBD2. The J segment lost 0 bases and the V segment lost 7 bases, leaving 6 bases of the junction unmatched. The germline V gene has CDR1 GTSNPN and CDR2 SVGIG (reference sequence). The CDR3 runs 14 residues. The CDR3 sequence: CALTSGTSTDTQYF. The CDR3 DNA is TGTGCCTTAACTAGCGGAACCAGCACAGATACGCAGTATTTT.

This clonotype is medium-sized in the sample. The chain couples TRBV18 to TRBJ2-2; a weak D match, TRBD1 (6 bases). CDR3 length: 16 amino acids. V dropped 0 bases and J dropped 4 bases, with 12 bases sitting between them. In germline, CDR1 is KGHSH, CDR2 LQKENI. The CDR3 loop reads CASSPPKQGGTGELFF. CDR3 nucleotides: TGTGCCAGCTCACCACCAAAACAGGGTGGCACCGGGGAGCTGTTTTTT.